Listed here are 32 T cell receptor beta chains from one sample, sequenced in a study of T cell responses to AZD1222 COVID-19 vaccine. This table comes from immunoSEQ multiplex PCR, and its TCRdb copy is limited to in-frame clones, with some not included. The sample carries about 81,000 clones, around 90% recorded once. Sample: peripheral blood, taken 28 days after the second AZD1222 dose. The origin of the receptors is an adult who received the AZD1222 COVID-19 vaccine.

The chain carries TRBV19 and TRBJ1-1, with 9 bases that match TRBD1. This CDR3 has 15 residues. With V trimmed by 4 bases and J by 1 base, 4 bases remained unmatched. CDR1 and CDR2 from the germline V gene are LNHDA and SQIVND (reference sequence). The CDR3 protein is CASSKWTGENTEAFF. DNA of the CDR3: TGTGCCAGTAGTAAATGGACAGGGGAGAACACTGAAGCTTTCTTT.

This chain uses TRBV13 with TRBJ1-1; 7 nucleotides align to TRBD1. CDR3 length: 14 amino acids. V gave up 5 bases and J gave up 1 base; unmatched junction bases: 4. The V gene's germline CDR1 is PRHDT and CDR2 FYEKMQ (reference sequence). For the CDR3, the DNA is TGTGCCAGCAGCAGTGACAGGGCGAACACTGAAGCTTTCTTT. It codes for CASSSDRANTEAFF.

V is TRBV30 and J is TRBJ1-1; D not certain. Germline CDR1 and CDR2: GTSNPN and SVGIG (reference sequence). V gave up 8 bases and J gave up 0 bases, with 13 bases separating them. The CDR3 spans 13 residues. The CDR3 bases are TGTGCCGGACTCAGCTCAATGAACACTGAAGCTTTCTTT. Its translation: CAGLSSMNTEAFF. Looking up the rest from reference TRBV30 and TRBJ1-1 gives the full variable domain: SQTIHQWPATLVQPVGSPLSLECTVEGTSNPNLYWYRQAAGRGLQLLFYSVGIGQISSEVPQNLSASRPQDRQFILSSKKLLLSDSGFYLCAGLSSMNTEAFFGQGTRLTVV.

The rearrangement links TRBV5-4 to TRBJ1-1; tentatively, D is TRBD1 (5 bases). Germline CDR1 SGHNT, CDR2 YYREEE (reference sequence). Trimming shortened V by 0 bases and J by 0 bases, and 9 bases separated the two germline ends. The CDR3 sequence is 15 residues long. The CDR3: CASSLDGGLNTEAFF. The DNA of the CDR3 is TGTGCCAGCAGCTTGGATGGGGGACTGAACACTGAAGCTTTCTTT.

The chain employs TRBV3-1 (or the pseudogene TRBV3-2) and TRBJ1-2; a weak D match, TRBD1 (5 bases). V was clipped by 0 bases and J by 4 bases, with 9 bases between them. CDR1 and CDR2 (germline): LGHDT, YNNKEL (reference sequence). The CDR3 runs to 14 residues. The DNA of the CDR3 is TGTGCCAGCAGCCAAGATGAGGGGACCTATGGCTACACCTTC. Its protein product is CASSQDEGTYGYTF.

The chain carries TRBV7-2 and TRBJ2-5; 9 bases fit TRBD1. The CDR3 has 15 residues. V shed 5 bases, J shed 4 bases, and the junction held 8 bases outside the gene matches. The germline V gene has CDR1 SGHTA and CDR2 FQGNSA. CDR3 amino acids: CASSPPGQGGETQYF. In DNA, the CDR3 is TGTGCCAGCAGCCCCCCGGGACAGGGAGGAGAGACCCAGTACTTC.

The chain has TRBV28 and TRBJ1-4; TRBD1 is a possible D gene (5 bases). This CDR3 spans 11 amino acids. The germline gives CDR1 MDHEN, CDR2 SYDVKM. V lost 6 bases and J 16 bases, leaving 15 bases between the germline ends. The CDR3 here is CASSRPDSWFF. DNA for the CDR3: TGTGCCAGCAGCCGGCCAGACAGTTGGTTTTTT.

The chain carries TRBV7-6 and TRBJ2-1; 13 bases are a match to TRBD2. The V segment lost 3 bases and the J segment 4 bases; nucleotides outside the gene matches: 9. CDR3 size: 18 residues. Germline assignment: CDR1 SGHVS and CDR2 FNYEAQ. The CDR3 loop is CASSFGQGGLAGYNEQFF. As DNA, the CDR3 is TGTGCCAGCAGCTTTGGGCAGGGGGGACTAGCGGGATACAATGAGCAGTTCTTC.

This chain links TRBV5-1 with TRBJ2-5, with 11 bases identical to TRBD1. CDR3 size: 14 residues. Trimming at V came to 4 bases and at J to 4 bases, leaving 3 bases not matched to a gene. Germline CDR1 is SGHRS and CDR2 is YFSETQ. The chain's CDR3 is CASSPGTGGETQYF. CDR3 in DNA: TGCGCCAGCAGCCCCGGGACAGGGGGAGAGACCCAGTACTTC.

The V gene is TRBV29-1, the J gene TRBJ2-1; 7 positions match TRBD1. This CDR3 has 13 amino acids. Germline CDR1 SQVTM, CDR2 ANQGSEA. V was pared by 6 bases and J by 6 bases, with 8 bases of the junction left unmatched. This CDR3 is CSVNDRVGNEQFF. The CDR3 DNA reads TGCAGCGTCAATGACAGGGTGGGCAATGAGCAGTTCTTC.

This chain joins TRBV9 and TRBJ2-1; D gene uncertain. Germline lookup yields CDR1 SGDLS and CDR2 YYNGEE. The V end was cut by 2 bases, the J end by 8 bases, with 8 bases between. The CDR3 length is 12 residues. CDR3 in DNA: TGTGCCAGCAGCGTGAATCACGATGAGCAGTTCTTC. It specifies CASSVNHDEQFF. The full variable domain, completed using reference TRBV9 and TRBJ2-1, is DSGVTQTPKHLITATGQRVTLRCSPRSGDLSVYWYQQSLDQGLQFLIQYYNGEERAKGNILERFSAQQFPDLHSELNLSSLELGDSALYFCASSVNHDEQFFGPGTRLTVL.

The J gene is TRBJ2-2, the V gene TRBV21-1. TRBV21-1 is assigned pseudogene status. The CDR3 runs 14 residues. The CDR3 loop reads CASLPPGPTGELFF. As DNA, the CDR3 is TGTGCCAGTCTCCCCCCGGGGCCCACCGGGGAGCTGTTTTTT.

The gene calls are TRBV4-3 and TRBJ1-2; 7 nucleotides agree with TRBD1. The germline CDR1 and CDR2 sequences are LGHNA and YSLEER. The CDR3 extends over 14 amino acids. Germline trimming cut 0 bases from V and 2 bases from J; bases unmatched to any gene: 0. CDR3 loop: CASSQDRGNYGYTF. CDR3 coding DNA: TGCGCCAGCAGCCAAGACAGGGGGAACTATGGCTACACCTTC.

This clone was recorded once. The chain recombines TRBV7-2 with TRBJ1-1; D not resolved. V was trimmed by 3 bases and J by 1 base, leaving 6 bases between them. CDR1 and CDR2 from the germline V gene are SGHTA and FQGNSA. This CDR3 contains 13 residues. The CDR3 loop reads CASSLMQNTEAFF. CDR3 DNA: TGTGCCAGCAGCTTGATGCAGAACACTGAAGCTTTCTTT.

This chain joins TRBV19 and TRBJ1-5; D is unclear. Germline lookup yields CDR1 LNHDA and CDR2 SQIVND (reference sequence). The CDR3 sequence is 14 residues long. Between the trimmed V and J ends, which lost 7 bases and 0 bases, there was a span of 10 bases. In DNA form, the CDR3 reads TGTGCCAGTAACACGGACGGTAGCAATCAGCCCCAGCATTTT. Amino acid sequence: CASNTDGSNQPQHF.

The rearrangement links TRBV27 to TRBJ2-7; D might be TRBD1 or TRBD2, each matching 5 bases. Germline lookup yields CDR1 MNHEY and CDR2 SMNVEV (reference sequence). Trimming stripped 2 bases from V and 2 bases from J, with 10 bases between. The CDR3 contains 14 residues. The DNA for the CDR3 is TGTGCCAGCAGTTTAATGGGGGAGCCCTACGAGCAGTACTTC. It yields the protein CASSLMGEPYEQYF.

This clone occurred once. The rearrangement links TRBV5-1 to TRBJ1-1, with 7 bases matching TRBD1. The junction had 5 bases not matched to a gene; V was cut back by 4 bases and J by 2 bases. CDR1 and CDR2 from the germline V gene are SGHRS and YFSETQ. This CDR3 has 14 amino acids. The CDR3 here is CASSTGVENTEAFF. CDR3 in DNA: TGCGCCAGCAGCACAGGGGTGGAAAACACTGAAGCTTTCTTT.

The gene calls are TRBV5-4 and TRBJ2-3, with 9 bases fitting TRBD2. The CDR3 spans 17 residues. In germline, CDR1 is SGHNT, CDR2 YYREEE (reference sequence). V shed 1 base and J 0 bases; nucleotides not matched to a gene: 6. CDR3 amino acids: CASSLWTSAYSTDTQYF. The CDR3 bases are TGTGCCAGCAGCTTGTGGACTAGCGCCTACAGCACAGATACGCAGTATTTT.

The chain carries TRBV25-1 and TRBJ2-2; 7 nucleotides match TRBD2. There are 15 residues in the CDR3. Germline-derived CDR1 and CDR2 are MGHDK and SYGVNS. Trimming took 10 bases from V and 6 from J; bases not matched to a gene: 14. The CDR3 sequence is CATQTLGRGSGELFF. The CDR3 nucleotides are TGTGCCACTCAGACCCTAGGGCGGGGGTCCGGGGAGCTGTTTTTT.

This sequence joins TRBV5-1 and TRBJ2-5; 8 nucleotides agree with TRBD2. The CDR3 consists of 16 residues. The junction had 9 bases not matched to a gene; V was cut back by 0 bases and J by 5 bases. Germline CDR1 and CDR2: SGHRS and YFSETQ. The CDR3 nucleotides read TGCGCCAGCAGCTTGGCCGCGGGGGGCGGGAGTGAGACCCAGTACTTC. Translating it yields CASSLAAGGGSETQYF.

The gene calls are TRBV27 and TRBJ2-7, with a tentative D call TRBD1 (6 bases). The germline gives CDR1 MNHEY, CDR2 SMNVEV (reference sequence). This CDR3 has 16 amino acids. V lost 3 bases, J lost 2 bases, and 17 bases lay in between. The CDR3 is CASSFSQGTLTYEQYF. The CDR3 DNA follows: TGTGCCAGCAGTTTTTCCCAGGGGACACTGACCTACGAGCAGTACTTC.

V usage is TRBV27 and J usage is TRBJ2-7, with 10 bases lining up with TRBD1. Germline loops: CDR1 MNHEY, CDR2 SMNVEV (reference sequence). The CDR3 spans 14 residues. J lost 7 bases, V lost 3 bases, and 6 bases had no gene match. In DNA form, the CDR3 reads TGTGCCAGCAGTTTCCTCGGACAGGGGGGAGAGCAGTACTTC. Amino acid sequence: CASSFLGQGGEQYF.

This sequence joins TRBV7-9 and TRBJ2-1; no definite D call. V lost 2 bases and J 4 bases, leaving 12 bases between the germline ends. Per germline, CDR1 SEHNR and CDR2 FQNEAQ (reference sequence). This CDR3 contains 15 residues. The CDR3 DNA reads as TGTGCCAGCAGCTTAAAGGCGGCTGGGTACAATGAGCAGTTCTTC. It translates to CASSLKAAGYNEQFF.

The chain is built from TRBV10-3 and TRBJ2-2; 9 bases fit TRBD1. Trimming took 4 bases from V and 7 from J; bases not matched to a gene: 7. CDR1 is ENHRY and CDR2 is SYGVKD in the germline V gene. The CDR3 has 15 residues. CDR3 in amino acids: CAISGDREGYGELFF. The CDR3 nucleotides are TGTGCCATCAGTGGGGACAGGGAGGGTTACGGGGAGCTGTTTTTT.

In nucleotides, the CDR3 is TGCGCCAGCAGCCTACTAGCGGTGAACACCGGGGAGCTGTTTTTT. Translating it yields CASSLLAVNTGELFF. The V call is TRBV5-1, the J call TRBJ2-2, with 8 bases aligning to TRBD2. The CDR3 covers 15 residues. V dropped 4 bases and J dropped 1; count of bases not matched to a gene: 3. Per the germline V gene, CDR1 is SGHRS and CDR2 is YFSETQ.

The V call is TRBV27, the J call TRBJ2-3; 8 bases map to TRBD1. The junction had 9 bases not matched to a gene; V was cut back by 0 bases and J by 7 bases. The germline V gene encodes CDR1 MNHEY and CDR2 SMNVEV (reference sequence). The CDR3 loop spans 16 amino acids. CDR3 sequence (DNA): TGTGCCAGCAGTTTATCGGGGGCAGGGGGCCAGAATACGCAGTATTTT. As protein: CASSLSGAGGQNTQYF.

The chain combines TRBV4-3 with TRBJ1-2, with D possibly being TRBD1 (5 bases). V was pared by 0 bases and J by 5 bases, with 13 bases between. Germline loops: CDR1 LGHNA, CDR2 YSLEER. This CDR3 comprises 15 residues. CDR3 protein: CASSQDDGARYGYTF. CDR3 DNA sequence: TGCGCCAGCAGCCAAGATGATGGGGCGCGGTATGGCTACACCTTC.

The V call is TRBV27, the J call TRBJ2-1, with 10 bases fitting TRBD2. The V gene's germline CDR1 is MNHEY and CDR2 SMNVEV (reference sequence). The CDR3 sequence is 16 residues long. Unmatched junction bases numbered 6, after V lost 3 bases and J lost 4 bases. CDR3 in amino acids: CASSFQSGRAYNEQFF. CDR3 bases: TGTGCCAGCAGTTTTCAGAGCGGGAGGGCTTACAATGAGCAGTTCTTC.

The chain carries TRBV12-3 or TRBV12-4 and TRBJ2-2; D gene uncertain. V was shortened by 5 bases and J by 5 bases, with 6 bases between the two germline ends. CDR3 length: 12 amino acids. CDR3 residues: CASSAETGELFF. CDR3 coding DNA: TGTGCCAGCAGTGCTGAGACCGGGGAGCTGTTTTTT.

V usage is TRBV9 and J usage is TRBJ2-2, with a weak D call TRBD1 (5 bases). The V end was cut by 2 bases, the J end by 6 bases, with 11 bases between. This CDR3 spans 14 amino acids. Germline loops: CDR1 SGDLS, CDR2 YYNGEE. The CDR3 region has the DNA TGTGCCAGCAGCGTCACAGGAATAGCCGGGGAGCTGTTTTTT. Its protein is CASSVTGIAGELFF. Together with reference TRBV9 and TRBJ2-2, the CDR3 gives the full variable domain: DSGVTQTPKHLITATGQRVTLRCSPRSGDLSVYWYQQSLDQGLQFLIQYYNGEERAKGNILERFSAQQFPDLHSELNLSSLELGDSALYFCASSVTGIAGELFFGEGSRLTVL.

The V and J genes are TRBV28 and TRBJ2-7, with no clear D. Germline CDR1 MDHEN, CDR2 SYDVKM. This CDR3 spans 13 amino acids. The V end was cut by 6 bases, the J end by 3 bases, with 12 bases between. This CDR3 reads CASRLNDGYEQYF. The DNA for the CDR3 is TGTGCCAGCAGACTGAACGACGGCTACGAGCAGTACTTC.

The chain combines TRBV2 with TRBJ2-6, with 7 bases aligning to TRBD1. V trimming: 6 bases; J trimming: 2 bases; junction bases outside the gene matches: 7. This CDR3 is built from 16 residues. Germline V gene sequence: CDR1 SNHLY, CDR2 FYNNEI. CDR3 in amino acids: CASSARQGPGANVLTF. The CDR3 region has the DNA TGTGCCAGCAGCGCGAGACAGGGCCCTGGGGCCAACGTCCTGACTTTC.